This TCR beta chain was captured in a study of cytomegalovirus exposure and HLA in healthy donors. Vbeta (60) and Jbeta (13) primers were used in the PCR. Clones were sequenced by immunoSEQ multiplex PCR, and TCRdb holds only the in-frame ones, with some missing. The sample shows around 150,000 clones, 75% to 85% of them seen only once. This CDR3 region has 18 residues. J is TRBJ2-1 and V is TRBV21-1; the table gives TRBD2 as D, unverified against the DNA. TRBV21-1 represents a pseudogene. Specimen: PBMCs. The clonotype originates from a man aged 45 to 65 in good health and CMV-seropositive. DNA of the CDR3: TGTGCCAGCAGCAAAGCGCTAACTAGCGGGAGGGGGTACAATGAGCAGTTCTTC. This encodes CASSKALTSGRGYNEQFF.